The 14 T cell receptor beta chains listed next were all sequenced from one sample in a study of blood T cell repertoires in COVID-19. Sequencing was performed with immunoSEQ multiplex PCR; in TCRdb, only in-frame clones are kept and a portion is missing. Seen here are more than 200,000 clones, around 84% observed once, and the top ten hold about 9.9%. Sequenced input: peripheral blood. The receptors were sampled from a man aged 50 to 59 with COVID-19, enrolled during active disease.

The chain recombines TRBV28 with TRBJ1-6; D is ambiguous. The germline CDR1 and CDR2 sequences are MDHEN and SYDVKM. V was pared by 7 bases and J by 0 bases, with 4 bases between. CDR3 length: 13 amino acids. The CDR3 DNA sequence: TGTGCCAGCACGGGCTCCTATAATTCACCCCTCCACTTT. It translates to CASTGSYNSPLHF.

V gene TRBV2 combines with J gene TRBJ1-5; TRBD1 might be the D (5 bases). From germline, CDR1 is SNHLY and CDR2 FYNNEI. Trimming cost V 1 base and J 5 bases, with 12 bases left between them. This CDR3 spans 15 amino acids. The CDR3 sequence: CASSEGSGVDQPQHF. For the CDR3, the DNA is TGTGCCAGCAGTGAAGGGTCGGGGGTAGATCAGCCCCAGCATTTT.

For the CDR3, the DNA is TGTGCCAGTCTTGCTGACAGGGTTAGCAATCAGCCCCAGCATTTT. Translated: CASLADRVSNQPQHF. The chain combines TRBV2 with TRBJ1-5; 7 bases map to TRBD1. CDR1 is SNHLY and CDR2 is FYNNEI in the germline V gene. Unmatched junction bases numbered 8, after V lost 9 bases and J lost 0 bases. The CDR3 has 15 amino acids. Complete variable domain (other parts from reference TRBV2 and TRBJ1-5): EPEVTQTPSHQVTQMGQEVILRCVPISNHLYFYWYRQILGQKVEFLVSFYNNEISEKSEIFDDQFSVERPDGSNFTLKIRSTKLEDSAMYFCASLADRVSNQPQHFGDGTRLSIL.

The chain couples TRBV6-5 to TRBJ1-5, with D maybe TRBD1 (5 bases). V lost 6 bases to trimming and J lost 5 bases, with 8 bases between them. Per the germline V gene, CDR1 is MNHEY and CDR2 is SVGAGI. CDR3 length equals 12 residues. CDR3 in amino acids: CASSRGDQPQHF. The CDR3 nucleotides are TGTGCCAGCAGCCGGGGGGATCAGCCCCAGCATTTT.

The chain uses TRBV10-3 and TRBJ2-1, with 14 bases lining up with TRBD2. This CDR3 is built from 15 residues. The V gene's germline CDR1 is ENHRY and CDR2 SYGVKD. Unmatched junction bases numbered 7, after V lost 6 bases and J lost 9 bases. This CDR3 reads CAIRPGTSGRIEQFF. CDR3 DNA sequence: TGTGCCATCAGACCCGGGACTAGCGGGAGAATTGAGCAGTTCTTC.

The chain combines TRBV6-6 with TRBJ1-2; D perhaps matches TRBD1 (5 bases). The CDR3 is 15 amino acids. Trimming left V 0 bases short and J 5 bases short, with 13 bases between. Germline V CDR1 and CDR2: MNHNY, SVGAGI (reference sequence). CDR3 sequence reads: CASSYSSGPNYGYTF. CDR3 coding DNA: TGTGCCAGCAGTTACTCCTCAGGGCCGAATTATGGCTACACCTTC.

The V call is TRBV15, the J call TRBJ2-7; 10 bases are shared with TRBD2. The CDR3 totals 15 residues. CDR1 LNHNV and CDR2 YYDKDF come from the germline V gene (reference sequence). Trimming at V came to 1 base and at J to 4 bases, leaving 4 bases not matched to a gene. The CDR3 loop reads CATSRVASGSYEQYF. CDR3 bases: TGTGCCACCAGCAGAGTGGCTAGCGGGAGTTACGAGCAGTACTTC.

The chain recombines TRBV7-2 with TRBJ2-4; 8 bases are shared with TRBD2. CDR3 length: 17 amino acids. J gave up 0 bases and V 1 base, and 5 bases lay outside the gene matches. Germline CDR1 and CDR2: SGHTA and FQGNSA. The chain's CDR3 is CASSLVPGGIAKNIQYF. CDR3 in DNA: TGTGCCAGCAGCTTAGTCCCGGGGGGGATAGCCAAAAACATTCAGTACTTC.

This chain connects TRBV19 to TRBJ2-1; 9 positions agree with TRBD1. The ends lost 4 bases at V and 7 bases at J; junction bases unmatched: 5. The CDR3 is 14 residues long. Germline V gene data show CDR1 as LNHDA and CDR2 as SQIVND (reference sequence). The CDR3 sequence: CASSKGQGLNEQFF. The CDR3 region has the DNA TGTGCCAGTAGTAAAGGACAGGGGTTAAATGAGCAGTTCTTC.

V and J are TRBV27 and TRBJ1-2, with 9 bases identical to TRBD1. The germline CDR1 and CDR2 sequences are MNHEY and SMNVEV (reference sequence). The CDR3 consists of 14 residues. V trimming: 8 bases; J trimming: 4 bases; junction bases outside the gene matches: 8. For the CDR3, the DNA is TGTGCCAGCCGTTATACAGGGGGCCCCTATGGCTACACCTTC. Protein: CASRYTGGPYGYTF.

The rearrangement links TRBV6-5 to TRBJ2-5; 8 bases fit TRBD1. V was clipped by 2 bases and J by 5 bases; unmatched bases: 10. The germline CDR1 and CDR2 sequences are MNHEY and SVGAGI. The CDR3 runs to 16 residues. The CDR3 here is CASSYQGAAFRETQYF. As DNA, the CDR3 is TGTGCCAGCAGTTACCAGGGGGCGGCCTTCAGGGAGACCCAGTACTTC.

V and J are TRBV7-2 and TRBJ2-7; D is unclear. Germline V CDR1 and CDR2: SGHTA, FQGNSA. V was shortened by 1 base and J by 0 bases, with 10 bases between the two germline ends. This CDR3 is built from 15 residues. The DNA of the CDR3 is TGTGCCAGCAGCTTAGTCGCCGTCAGCTCCTACGAGCAGTACTTC. This gives the protein CASSLVAVSSYEQYF.

The rearrangement links TRBV19 to TRBJ2-1; tentative D call: TRBD1 (5 bases). CDR3 length equals 14 residues. V gave up 9 bases and J gave up 5 bases, with 17 bases separating them. Germline V gives CDR1 LNHDA, CDR2 SQIVND (reference sequence). The DNA of the CDR3 is TGTGCCAGCAAAGGGGTCTTATTTAACAATGAGCAGTTCTTC. This translates into CASKGVLFNNEQFF.

The chain has TRBV7-8 and TRBJ1-2; perhaps TRBD1 as D (6 bases). V gave up 2 bases and J gave up 6 bases, with 16 bases separating them. This CDR3 spans 15 amino acids. Germline loops: CDR1 SGHVS, CDR2 FQNEAQ. The CDR3 reads CASSLIRDTADGYTF. The CDR3 nucleotides read TGTGCCAGCAGCTTAATTAGGGACACCGCAGATGGCTACACCTTC.